The 8 T cell receptor beta chains reported below all come from one sample, sequenced in a study of blood T cell repertoires in COVID-19. Here immunoSEQ multiplex PCR was the method, and the copy in TCRdb shows in-frame clones only, minus some. Of 250,000 to 350,000 clones listed, around 82% are singletons. The sample taken for sequencing was peripheral blood. The receptors here all came from a human donor with COVID-19, enrolled during active disease. The donor label of this sample is uncertain.

V gene TRBV11-2 combines with J gene TRBJ1-3, with D hard to call. The CDR3 runs to 16 residues. In germline, CDR1 is SGHAT, CDR2 FQNNGV. Trimming removed 8 bases at V and 4 bases at J, with 21 bases between. The CDR3 bases are TGTGCCAGCGGAAAGACCGGCGGTTTCGACGGAAACACCATATATTTT. Translated: CASGKTGGFDGNTIYF.

This chain connects TRBV14 to TRBJ2-1; 9 positions match TRBD1. Losses at the gene ends were 5 bases for V and 6 bases for J; bases not matched to a gene: 8. This CDR3 has 15 residues. Germline loops: CDR1 SGHDN, CDR2 FVKESK. Here the CDR3 DNA reads TGTGCCAGCAGCGGGAGACAGGGGGTCTTCAATGAGCAGTTCTTC. It yields the protein CASSGRQGVFNEQFF. Filled out from reference TRBV14 and TRBJ2-1, the complete variable domain reads EAGVTQFPSHSVIEKGQTVTLRCDPISGHDNLYWYRRVMGKEIKFLLHFVKESKQDESGMPNNRFLAERTGGTYSTLKVQPAELEDSGVYFCASSGRQGVFNEQFFGPGTRLTVL.

V is TRBV30 and J is TRBJ2-1, with a possible D match to TRBD2 (5 bases). The length of the CDR3 is 12 residues. Germline CDR1 is GTSNPN and CDR2 is SVGIG (reference sequence). Trimming removed 1 base from V and 10 bases from J, with 11 bases in between. CDR3 in DNA: TGTGCCTGGAGTGGTCGACTACCCGAGCAGTTCTTC. Amino acids: CAWSGRLPEQFF.

The table lists this clone with a count of one. The chain is built from TRBV28 and TRBJ1-4; TRBD1 agrees at 9 bases. This CDR3 has 14 amino acids. The junction had 5 bases not matched to a gene; V was cut back by 6 bases and J by 6 bases. The germline gives CDR1 MDHEN, CDR2 SYDVKM. CDR3 DNA sequence: TGTGCCAGCAGCTCCGGGACAGGGCATGAAAAACTGTTTTTT. Translation gives CASSSGTGHEKLFF.

The chain employs TRBV11-3 and TRBJ2-1; TRBD2 aligns across 15 bases. CDR3 length: 15 amino acids. The J segment lost 7 bases and the V segment lost 5 bases, leaving 3 bases of the junction unmatched. CDR1 and CDR2 (germline): SGHNT, YENEEA. CDR3 residues: CASSPGLAGGNEQFF. CDR3 nucleotide sequence: TGTGCCAGCAGCCCCGGACTAGCGGGAGGGAATGAGCAGTTCTTC.

This chain connects TRBV28 to TRBJ1-4, with D uncertain. Between the trimmed V and J ends, which lost 2 bases and 4 bases, there was a span of 8 bases. The CDR3 covers 14 residues. CDR1 is MDHEN, CDR2 SYDVKM, per germline. The CDR3: CASSLGQYNEKLFF. The CDR3, as DNA: TGTGCCAGCAGTTTAGGCCAGTATAATGAAAAACTGTTTTTT.

The chain's CDR3 is CASSLGRLNTIYF. The CDR3, as DNA: TGTGCCAGCAGCTTAGGCAGGCTCAACACCATATATTTT. The chain employs TRBV11-2 and TRBJ1-3; no reliable D call. CDR1 and CDR2 from the germline V gene are SGHAT and FQNNGV. The CDR3 contains 13 residues. Trimming removed 1 base at V and 7 bases at J, with 8 bases between.

The rearrangement links TRBV5-6 to TRBJ2-5; D gene uncertain. The germline V gene encodes CDR1 SGHDT and CDR2 YYEEEE. The CDR3 covers 13 residues. The germline V and J ends were trimmed by 0 bases and 1 base, with 4 bases remaining between them. The CDR3 region has the DNA TGTGCCAGCAGCTTGGGGGCCCAAGAGACCCAGTACTTC. It codes for CASSLGAQETQYF.